One and the same sample provided the 7 T cell receptor beta chains below, sequenced in a study of CD8+ T cells in alopecia areata. Extracted RNA was reverse transcribed, and the resulting cDNA served as sequencing template. The repertoire was sequenced with immunoSEQ multiplex PCR; TCRdb's copy has only in-frame clones and lacks some. Of over 150,000 clones in the sample, roughly three fifths are singletons; the top ten hold 3% to 3.5%. Treatment noted: oral pan-JAK inhibitor, 5-10 mg twice daily. This specimen consisted of CD4+ T cells sorted from blood, obtained at week 4, from a patient treated with tofacitinib. All receptors come from a human donor with alopecia areata.

V gene TRBV5-1 combines with J gene TRBJ1-1; D ambiguous. The CDR3 is 15 amino acids. The V end was cut by 3 bases, the J end by 4 bases, with 16 bases between. Per germline, CDR1 SGHRS and CDR2 YFSETQ. CDR3 coding DNA: TGCGCCAGCAGCTCCTTCCCAGGCGGTGTCACTGAAGCTTTCTTT. Residues: CASSSFPGGVTEAFF.

This rearrangement joins TRBV28 to TRBJ1-1; D is unresolved. The CDR3 is 12 residues long. Trimming left V 4 bases short and J 11 bases short, with 14 bases between. The germline V gene has CDR1 MDHEN and CDR2 SYDVKM. The CDR3 loop reads CASSWTAYWAFF. The CDR3 DNA reads TGTGCCAGCAGTTGGACGGCATATTGGGCTTTCTTT.

J is TRBJ2-2 and V is TRBV2; D is unclear. V shed 1 base and J shed 7 bases, with 7 bases lying between them. CDR3 length: 13 amino acids. The V gene's germline CDR1 is SNHLY and CDR2 FYNNEI. This CDR3 reads CASSEVKGGELFF. The DNA of the CDR3 is TGTGCCAGCAGTGAAGTGAAAGGCGGGGAGCTGTTTTTT.

This clone was seen more than once but under ten times. Within the sample, other DNA sequences also encode this same CDR3. V and J are TRBV29-1 and TRBJ2-5, with D perhaps TRBD1 or TRBD2 (5 bases each). The CDR3 totals 11 residues. CDR1 and CDR2 (germline): SQVTM, ANQGSEA. V gave up 6 bases and J gave up 2 bases, with 7 bases separating them. The CDR3 nucleotides are TGCAGCGTGGGACGACAAGAGACCCAGTACTTC. It translates to CSVGRQETQYF.

This clone has just a few counts. This chain joins TRBV19 and TRBJ2-7; D is possibly TRBD1 (5 bases). Trimming took off 5 bases at V and 4 bases at J, with 15 bases between the two ends. Germline CDR1 reads LNHDA; CDR2 reads SQIVND (reference sequence). There are 14 residues in the CDR3. DNA of the CDR3: TGTGCCAGTAGTCAGACAGCACCCGGTTACGAGCAGTACTTC. Amino acid sequence: CASSQTAPGYEQYF.

The chain links TRBV18 to TRBJ2-2; D possibly corresponds to TRBD1 (5 bases). CDR1 is KGHSH and CDR2 is LQKENI in the germline V gene. The CDR3 covers 14 residues. With 3 bases removed from V and 3 bases from J, the gap between germline ends came to 8 bases. The CDR3 DNA reads as TGTGCCAGCTCACCGATACAGGACACCGGGGAGCTGTTTTTT. It codes for CASSPIQDTGELFF.

The rearrangement uses TRBV30 and TRBJ2-3; 10 positions match TRBD1. The germline CDR1 and CDR2 sequences are GTSNPN and SVGIG (reference sequence). The CDR3 consists of 15 residues. V trimming: 0 bases; J trimming: 2 bases; junction bases outside the gene matches: 2. The CDR3 sequence: CAWSVGQGDTDTQYF. CDR3 in DNA: TGTGCCTGGAGTGTAGGACAGGGGGACACAGATACGCAGTATTTT.